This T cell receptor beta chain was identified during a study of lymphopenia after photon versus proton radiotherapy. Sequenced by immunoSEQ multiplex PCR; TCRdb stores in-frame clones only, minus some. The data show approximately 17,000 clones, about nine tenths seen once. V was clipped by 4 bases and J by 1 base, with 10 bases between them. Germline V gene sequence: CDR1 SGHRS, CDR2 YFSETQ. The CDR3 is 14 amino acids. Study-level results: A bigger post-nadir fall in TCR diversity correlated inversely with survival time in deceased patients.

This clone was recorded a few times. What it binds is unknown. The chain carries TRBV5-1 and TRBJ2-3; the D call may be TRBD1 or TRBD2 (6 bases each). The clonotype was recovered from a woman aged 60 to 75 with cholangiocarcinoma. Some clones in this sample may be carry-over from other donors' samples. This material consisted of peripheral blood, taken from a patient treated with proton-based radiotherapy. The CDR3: CASSVGGGTDTQYF. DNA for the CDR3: TGCGCCAGCAGCGTCGGGGGCGGCACAGATACGCAGTATTTT.